The clone carrying this TCR beta chain was counted a few times. Antigen unknown. The entry originates in a study of identical twins. The study's findings and limits: Findings depended on cross-sectional statistics rather than tracking the same donors.

The CDR3 spans 15 residues. V was clipped by 5 bases and J by 2 bases; unmatched bases: 3. CDR1 is SGHTA and CDR2 is FQGNSA in the germline V gene. TCRdb fed the 5' RACE reads into MiXCR, producing one record per CDR3 protein. The sample holds some 240,000 distinct CDR3 sequences, roughly a tenth seen once. The specimen was memory T cells sorted from blood. The clonotype comes from a man aged 50-59 years in good health. The gene calls are TRBV7-2 and TRBJ1-3; 10 positions match TRBD1. CDR3 nucleotides: TGTGCCAGCAGCGAAGGGACAGGGGCTGGAAACACCATATATTTT. Protein: CASSEGTGAGNTIYF. The variable domain in full, with the rest retrieved from reference TRBV7-2 and TRBJ1-3, is GAGVSQSPSNKVTEKGKDVELRCDPISGHTALYWYRQSLGQGLEFLIYFQGNSAPDKSGLPSDRFSAERTGGSVSTLTIQRTQQEDSAVYLCASSEGTGAGNTIYFGEGSWLTVV.